This T cell receptor (beta chain) was identified during a study of blood T cells in healthy people across ages. Study-wide findings and caveats: Age advanced and TCR beta diversity per million T cells fell, roughly linearly.

V was clipped by 6 bases and J by 8 bases; unmatched bases: 5. In germline, CDR1 is SGHTA, CDR2 FQGNSA. This CDR3 has 12 amino acids. Sample-barcoded 5' priming and a J-beta primer mix drove a second PCR of roughly 6 to 12 cycles. TCRdb called the 5' RACE reads again in MiXCR, with one record for every CDR3 protein. The data hold approximately 960,000 distinct CDR3 sequences, with 25% to 35% observed a single time. Many counts were recorded for this clonotype. Its specificity is unknown. These data were likewise used in another study, on T cells of mothers and their children.

V is TRBV7-2 and J is TRBJ1-2, with 8 bases aligning to TRBD1. The sequenced sample consisted of blood. The sequence was collected from a woman between 40 and 50 years old in good health. The CDR3 coding sequence is TGTGCCAGCAGTTCCCCAGGGGGCGGCTACACCTTC. Its protein is CASSSPGGGYTF.